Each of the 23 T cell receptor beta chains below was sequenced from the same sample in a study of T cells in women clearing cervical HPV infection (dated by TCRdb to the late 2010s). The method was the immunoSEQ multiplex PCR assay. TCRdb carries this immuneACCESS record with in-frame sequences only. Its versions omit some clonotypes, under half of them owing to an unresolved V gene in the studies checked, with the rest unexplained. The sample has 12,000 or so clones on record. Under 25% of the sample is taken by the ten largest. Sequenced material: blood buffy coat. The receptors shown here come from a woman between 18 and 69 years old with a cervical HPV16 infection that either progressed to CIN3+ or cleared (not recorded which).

The CDR3 reads CASSSTGRRPQHF. The sequenced CDR3 bases are TGTGCCAGCAGCTCTACAGGGAGACGGCCC. The chain is built from TRBV9 and TRBJ1-5; tentatively, D is TRBD1 (6 bases). The read falls 3 residues short of the CDR3 end, and the missing part is taken from the germline J gene. The germline gives CDR1 SGDLS, CDR2 YYNGEE. V was trimmed by 4 bases and J by 9 bases, leaving 14 bases between them. The CDR3 is 13 amino acids.

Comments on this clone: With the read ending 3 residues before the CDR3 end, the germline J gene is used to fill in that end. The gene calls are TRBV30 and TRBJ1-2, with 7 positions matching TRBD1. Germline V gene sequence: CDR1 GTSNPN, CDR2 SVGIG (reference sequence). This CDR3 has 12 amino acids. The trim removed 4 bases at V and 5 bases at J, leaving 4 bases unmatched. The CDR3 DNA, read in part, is TGTGCCTGGACTCAGGGGGTTTATGGC. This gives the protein CAWTQGVYG. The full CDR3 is CAWTQGVYGYTF.

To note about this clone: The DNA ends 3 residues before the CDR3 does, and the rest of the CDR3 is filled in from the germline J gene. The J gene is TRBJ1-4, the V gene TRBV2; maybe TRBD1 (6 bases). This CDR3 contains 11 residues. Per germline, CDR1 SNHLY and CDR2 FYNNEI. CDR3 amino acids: CASRQEGELFF. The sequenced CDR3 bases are TGTGCCAGCAGGCAAGAGGGGGAA.

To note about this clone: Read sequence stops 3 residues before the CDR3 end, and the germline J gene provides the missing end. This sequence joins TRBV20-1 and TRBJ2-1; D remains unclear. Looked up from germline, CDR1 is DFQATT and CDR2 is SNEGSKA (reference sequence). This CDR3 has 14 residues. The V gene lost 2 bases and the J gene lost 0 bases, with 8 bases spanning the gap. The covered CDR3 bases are TGCAGTGCTAGAAAGCTTGACTCCTACAATGAG. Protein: CSARKLDSYNE. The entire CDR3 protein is CSARKLDSYNEQFF.

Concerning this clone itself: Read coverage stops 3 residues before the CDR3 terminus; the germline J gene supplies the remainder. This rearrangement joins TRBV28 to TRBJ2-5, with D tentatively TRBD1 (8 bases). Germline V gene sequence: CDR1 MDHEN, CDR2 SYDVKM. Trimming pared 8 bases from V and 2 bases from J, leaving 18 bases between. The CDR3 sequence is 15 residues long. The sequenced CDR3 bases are TGTGCCAGCGGTACAGGGGGAGGGGGTCAAGAGACC. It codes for CASGTGGGGQET. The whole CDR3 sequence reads CASGTGGGGQETQYF.

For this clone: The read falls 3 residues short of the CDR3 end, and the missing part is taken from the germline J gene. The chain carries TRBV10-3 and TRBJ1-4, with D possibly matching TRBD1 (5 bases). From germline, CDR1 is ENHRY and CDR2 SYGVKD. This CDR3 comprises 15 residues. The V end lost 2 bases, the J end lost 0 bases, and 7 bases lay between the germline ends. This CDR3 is CAISEEGSTNEKLFF. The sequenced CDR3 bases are TGTGCCATCAGTGAGGAGGGGTCAACTAATGAAAAA.

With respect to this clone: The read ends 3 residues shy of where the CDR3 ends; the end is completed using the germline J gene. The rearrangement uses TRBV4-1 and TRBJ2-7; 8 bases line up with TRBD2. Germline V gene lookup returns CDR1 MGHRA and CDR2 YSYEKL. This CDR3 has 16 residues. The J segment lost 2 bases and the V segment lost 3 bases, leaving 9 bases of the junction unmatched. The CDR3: CASSHPPGLGTYEQYF. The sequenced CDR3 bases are TGCGCCAGCAGCCACCCTCCGGGACTAGGAACCTACGAG.

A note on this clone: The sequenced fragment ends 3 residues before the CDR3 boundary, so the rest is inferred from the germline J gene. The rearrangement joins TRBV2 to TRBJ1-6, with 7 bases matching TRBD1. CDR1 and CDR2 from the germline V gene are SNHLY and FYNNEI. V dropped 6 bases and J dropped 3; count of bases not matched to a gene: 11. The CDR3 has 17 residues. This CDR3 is CASRDTGQVLYNSPLHF. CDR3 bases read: TGTGCCAGCAGGGACACTGGACAGGTCCTCTATAATTCACCC.

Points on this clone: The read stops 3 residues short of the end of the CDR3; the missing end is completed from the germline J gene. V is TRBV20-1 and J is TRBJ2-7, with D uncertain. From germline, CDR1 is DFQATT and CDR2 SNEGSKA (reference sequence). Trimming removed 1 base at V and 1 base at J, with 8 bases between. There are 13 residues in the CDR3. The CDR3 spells CSARGWASYEQYF. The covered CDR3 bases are TGCAGTGCTAGAGGTTGGGCTTCCTACGAG.

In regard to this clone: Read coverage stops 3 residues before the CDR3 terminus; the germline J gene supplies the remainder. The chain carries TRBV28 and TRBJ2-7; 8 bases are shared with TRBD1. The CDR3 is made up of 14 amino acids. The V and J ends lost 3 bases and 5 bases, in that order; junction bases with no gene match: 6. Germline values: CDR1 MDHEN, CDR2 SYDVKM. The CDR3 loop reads CASSFAGGGNEQYF. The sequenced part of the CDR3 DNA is TGTGCCAGCAGTTTCGCAGGGGGCGGGAACGAG.

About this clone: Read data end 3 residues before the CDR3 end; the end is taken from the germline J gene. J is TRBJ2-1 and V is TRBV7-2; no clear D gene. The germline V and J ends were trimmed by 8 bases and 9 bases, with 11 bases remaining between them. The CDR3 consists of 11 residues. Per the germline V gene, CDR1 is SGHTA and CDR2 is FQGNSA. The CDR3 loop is CASLLVVEQFF. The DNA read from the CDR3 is TGTGCCAGCCTCCTTGTAGTTGAG.

CDR3 sequence reads: CASSLRGPITGELFF. CDR3 DNA (partial): TGTGCCAGCAGCTTGAGGGGGCCAATCACCGGGGAG. The V gene is TRBV5-6, the J gene TRBJ2-2, with TRBD1 matching 7 bases. Read data end 3 residues before the CDR3 end; the end is taken from the germline J gene. There are 15 residues in the CDR3. Germline CDR1 is SGHDT and CDR2 is YYEEEE. After removal of 1 base from V and 4 bases from J, the junction contained 4 bases not matched to a gene.

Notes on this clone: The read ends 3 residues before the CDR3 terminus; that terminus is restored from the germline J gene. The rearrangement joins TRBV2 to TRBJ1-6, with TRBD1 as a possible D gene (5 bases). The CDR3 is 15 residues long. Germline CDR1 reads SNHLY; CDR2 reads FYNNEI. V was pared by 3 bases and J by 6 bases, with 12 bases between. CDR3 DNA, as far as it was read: TGTGCCAGCAGTGAGAGGGCAGGGCGTAATTCACCC. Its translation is CASSERAGRNSP. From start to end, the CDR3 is CASSERAGRNSPLHF.

CDR3 sequence: CASSLAGGEQYF. CDR3 DNA (partial): TGTGCCAGCAGCTTGGCAGGGGGCGAG. The chain is built from TRBV5-6 and TRBJ2-7; 7 bases align to TRBD1. The observed sequence ends 3 residues before the CDR3 terminus, with the missing tail filled in from the germline J gene. J lost 6 bases, V lost 0 bases, and 0 bases had no gene match. Germline assignment: CDR1 SGHDT and CDR2 YYEEEE. The CDR3 is 12 residues long.

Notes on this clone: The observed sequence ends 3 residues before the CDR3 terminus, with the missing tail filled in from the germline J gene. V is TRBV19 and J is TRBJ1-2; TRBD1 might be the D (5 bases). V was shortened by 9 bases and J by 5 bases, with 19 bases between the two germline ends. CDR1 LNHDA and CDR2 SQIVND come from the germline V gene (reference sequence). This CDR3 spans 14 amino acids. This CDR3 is CARSRRRGRYGYTF. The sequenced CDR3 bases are TGTGCCAGATCGCGGCGGAGGGGCCGTTATGGC.

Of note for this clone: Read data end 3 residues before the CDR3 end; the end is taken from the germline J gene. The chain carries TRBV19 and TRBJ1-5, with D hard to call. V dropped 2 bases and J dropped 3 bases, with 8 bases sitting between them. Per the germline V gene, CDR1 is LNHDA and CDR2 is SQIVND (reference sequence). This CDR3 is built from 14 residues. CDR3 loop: CASSIPEYNQPQHF. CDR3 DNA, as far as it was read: TGTGCCAGTAGTATACCAGAATACAATCAGCCC. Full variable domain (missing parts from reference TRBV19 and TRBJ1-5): DGGITQSPKYLFRKEGQNVTLSCEQNLNHDAMYWYRQDPGQGLRLIYYSQIVNDFQKGDIAEGYSVSREKKESFPLTVTSAQKNPTAFYLCASSIPEYNQPQHFGDGTRLSIL.

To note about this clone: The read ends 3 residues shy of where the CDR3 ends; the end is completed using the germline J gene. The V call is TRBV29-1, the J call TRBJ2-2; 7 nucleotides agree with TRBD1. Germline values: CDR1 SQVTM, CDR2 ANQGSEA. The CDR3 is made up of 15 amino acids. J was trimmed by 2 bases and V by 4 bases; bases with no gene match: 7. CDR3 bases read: TGCAGCGTTGTCACAGGGGCGATTAACACCGGGGAG. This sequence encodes CSVVTGAINTGE. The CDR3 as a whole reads CSVVTGAINTGELFF.

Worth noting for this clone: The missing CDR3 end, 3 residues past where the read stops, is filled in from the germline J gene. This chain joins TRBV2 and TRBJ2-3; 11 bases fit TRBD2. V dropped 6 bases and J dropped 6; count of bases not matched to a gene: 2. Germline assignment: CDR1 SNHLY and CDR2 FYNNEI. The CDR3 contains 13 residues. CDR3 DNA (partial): TGTGCCAGCAGCTCTAGCGGGGGGGATACG. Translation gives CASSSSGGDT. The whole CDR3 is CASSSSGGDTQYF. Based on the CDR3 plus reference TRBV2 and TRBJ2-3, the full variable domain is EPEVTQTPSHQVTQMGQEVILRCVPISNHLYFYWYRQILGQKVEFLVSFYNNEISEKSEIFDDQFSVERPDGSNFTLKIRSTKLEDSAMYFCASSSSGGDTQYFGPGTRLTVL.

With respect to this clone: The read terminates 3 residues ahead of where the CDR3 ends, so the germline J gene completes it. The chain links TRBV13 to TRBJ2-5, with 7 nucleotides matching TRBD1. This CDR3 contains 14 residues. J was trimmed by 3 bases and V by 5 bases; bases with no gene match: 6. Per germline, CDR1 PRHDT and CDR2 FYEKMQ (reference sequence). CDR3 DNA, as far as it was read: TGTGCCAGCAGCCCCCGACAGGGAGAAGAGACC. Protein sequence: CASSPRQGEET. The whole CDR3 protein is CASSPRQGEETQYF.

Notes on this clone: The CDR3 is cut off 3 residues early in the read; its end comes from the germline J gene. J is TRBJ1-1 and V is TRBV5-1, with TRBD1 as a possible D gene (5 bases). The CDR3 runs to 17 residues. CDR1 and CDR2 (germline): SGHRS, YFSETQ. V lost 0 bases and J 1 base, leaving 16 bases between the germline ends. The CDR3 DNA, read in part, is TGCGCCAGCAGCTTGGGCCTTGGGGGACTGGCGAACACTGAA. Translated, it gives CASSLGLGGLANTE. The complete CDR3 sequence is CASSLGLGGLANTEAFF.

CDR3 DNA (partial): TGTGCCAGCTCACCGGGACTAGCGGGGATAGATACC. The encoded protein is CASSPGLAGIDT. The full CDR3 protein reads CASSPGLAGIDTYTF. The rearrangement uses TRBV18 and TRBJ1-2, with D perhaps TRBD1 (5 bases). The read is 3 residues too short to cover the CDR3 end, so that end is filled in from the germline J gene. Germline CDR1 reads KGHSH; CDR2 reads LQKENI. This CDR3 region has 15 residues.

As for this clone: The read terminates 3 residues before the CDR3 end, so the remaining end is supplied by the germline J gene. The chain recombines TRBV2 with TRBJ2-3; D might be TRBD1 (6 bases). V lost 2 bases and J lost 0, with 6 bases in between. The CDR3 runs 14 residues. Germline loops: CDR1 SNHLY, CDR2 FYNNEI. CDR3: CASSEQGSTDTQYF. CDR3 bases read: TGTGCCAGCAGTGAACAGGGGAGCACAGATACG.

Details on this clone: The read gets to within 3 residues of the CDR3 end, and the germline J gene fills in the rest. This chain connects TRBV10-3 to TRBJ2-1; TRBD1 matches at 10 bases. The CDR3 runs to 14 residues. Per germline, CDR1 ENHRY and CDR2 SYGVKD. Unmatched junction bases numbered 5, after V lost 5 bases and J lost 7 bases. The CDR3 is CAISPGTGVNEQFF. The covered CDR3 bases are TGTGCCATCAGTCCCGGGACAGGGGTTAATGAG.